One sample yielded the 23 T cell receptor beta chains listed below, sequenced in a study of CD8+ T cells in alopecia areata. Sequencing used cDNA as its template, made by extracting RNA and reverse transcribing it. Using immunoSEQ multiplex PCR, the repertoire was profiled, and TCRdb retains in-frame clones only, with some absent. The sample contains about 220,000 clones, under 60% of which appear only once. Treatment indicated: oral pan-JAK inhibitor, 5-10 mg twice daily. This specimen consisted of CD4+ T cells sorted from blood, obtained at week 4, from a patient treated with tofacitinib. These receptors were taken from a human donor with alopecia areata.

This clone was seen a few times. The chain links TRBV5-6 to TRBJ1-2; TRBD1 matches at 9 bases. Trimming cost V 0 bases and J 0 bases; bases outside gene matches: 9. Germline CDR1 reads SGHDT; CDR2 reads YYEEEE. The CDR3 runs to 18 residues. The CDR3 coding sequence is TGTGCCAGCAGCTTGGGACCTGGGACAGGGAGAGCTAACTATGGCTACACCTTC. Its translation is CASSLGPGTGRANYGYTF. Supplemented by reference TRBV5-6 and TRBJ1-2, the full variable domain reads DAGVTQSPTHLIKTRGQQVTLRCSPKSGHDTVSWYQQALGQGPQFIFQYYEEEERQRGNFPDRFSGHQFPNYSSELNVNALLLGDSALYLCASSLGPGTGRANYGYTFGSGTRLTVV.

Only a few counts were recorded for this clone. V and J are TRBV2 and TRBJ2-7; D is tentatively TRBD1 or TRBD2 (6 bases each). This CDR3 comprises 14 residues. V was clipped by 4 bases and J by 4 bases, with 14 bases between them. Germline V gives CDR1 SNHLY, CDR2 FYNNEI. The CDR3 region is CASSGFGGRYEQYF. CDR3 sequence (DNA): TGTGCCAGCAGTGGCTTCGGGGGCCGATACGAGCAGTACTTC.

The rearrangement uses TRBV7-9 and TRBJ1-5, with 10 bases matching TRBD1. The junction had 4 bases not matched to a gene; V was cut back by 5 bases and J by 6 bases. The CDR3 runs to 14 residues. Germline values: CDR1 SEHNR, CDR2 FQNEAQ (reference sequence). The CDR3 DNA reads TGTGCCAGCAGCCTAGGGACAGGGGTTCAGCCCCAGCATTTT. Its protein product is CASSLGTGVQPQHF.

The V and J genes are TRBV6-1 and TRBJ2-7, with D possibly matching TRBD2 (5 bases). This CDR3 has 15 amino acids. Looked up from germline, CDR1 is MNHNS and CDR2 is SASEGT. V shed 6 bases and J shed 6 bases, with 21 bases lying between them. CDR3 in amino acids: CASSPSWSPSSEQYF. The CDR3 bases are TGTGCCAGCAGCCCCAGTTGGAGTCCTAGCTCCGAGCAGTACTTC.

The chain links TRBV27 to TRBJ2-7; D gene ambiguous. This CDR3 spans 13 amino acids. Trimming removed 3 bases from V and 1 base from J, with 7 bases in between. From germline, CDR1 is MNHEY and CDR2 SMNVEV (reference sequence). The CDR3 region has the DNA TGTGCCAGCAGTTTTATTAGGTCCTACGAGCAGTACTTC. This gives the protein CASSFIRSYEQYF.

The V call is TRBV2, the J call TRBJ2-2; no reliable D call. Trimming stripped 4 bases from V and 1 base from J, with 10 bases between. Germline V gives CDR1 SNHLY, CDR2 FYNNEI. The CDR3 covers 15 residues. CDR3 amino acids: CASSGRQLNTGELFF. The CDR3, as DNA: TGTGCCAGCAGTGGGCGGCAGCTGAACACCGGGGAGCTGTTTTTT.

The V call is TRBV6-1, the J call TRBJ2-5, with TRBD1 as a possible D gene (6 bases). The CDR3 runs 14 residues. The V and J ends lost 6 bases and 1 base respectively, with 12 bases between them. Germline values: CDR1 MNHNS, CDR2 SASEGT. The CDR3 coding sequence is TGTGCCAGCAGACAGGGACGTATCCAAGAGACCCAGTACTTC. Translating it yields CASRQGRIQETQYF.

The table lists this clone with a count of one. The chain joins TRBV27 to TRBJ1-1; TRBD1 agrees at 8 bases. The junction had 6 bases not matched to a gene; V was cut back by 6 bases and J by 3 bases. Germline-derived CDR1 and CDR2 are MNHEY and SMNVEV (reference sequence). The CDR3 is 14 amino acids. The CDR3 DNA sequence: TGTGCCAGCAGGGACAGGGTTATAGACACTGAAGCTTTCTTT. Its protein product is CASRDRVIDTEAFF.

V is TRBV30 and J is TRBJ2-2; possibly TRBD2 for D (6 bases). Trimming cost V 4 bases and J 7 bases, with 16 bases left between them. Germline values: CDR1 GTSNPN, CDR2 SVGIG (reference sequence). The CDR3 runs to 14 residues. This chain's CDR3 is CAWTTLAGNGELFF. The CDR3 nucleotides read TGTGCCTGGACTACTTTGGCGGGGAACGGGGAGCTGTTTTTT.

The chain recombines TRBV29-1 with TRBJ2-7; 8 positions agree with TRBD1. Looked up from germline, CDR1 is SQVTM and CDR2 is ANQGSEA. The J segment lost 3 bases and the V segment lost 5 bases, leaving 12 bases of the junction unmatched. The CDR3 contains 15 residues. CDR3 protein: CSVSFRAGGYYEQYF. The CDR3 DNA is TGCAGCGTTTCCTTTAGGGCAGGGGGCTACTACGAGCAGTACTTC.

The rearrangement uses TRBV2 and TRBJ2-3; either TRBD1 or TRBD2 may fit D (5 bases each). V gave up 0 bases and J gave up 4 bases, with 17 bases separating them. The V gene's germline CDR1 is SNHLY and CDR2 FYNNEI. CDR3 size: 17 residues. CDR3 in DNA: TGTGCCAGCAGTGAAGCGGAGGCAGGATGGGGCCCAGATACGCAGTATTTT. Protein: CASSEAEAGWGPDTQYF.

This chain links TRBV5-1 with TRBJ2-2; a possible D gene is TRBD2 (6 bases). The CDR3 loop spans 15 amino acids. The V gene's germline CDR1 is SGHRS and CDR2 YFSETQ. Trimming pared 4 bases from V and 0 bases from J, leaving 10 bases between. CDR3 sequence (DNA): TGCGCCAGCAGCCGCGGGGAATCGAACACCGGGGAGCTGTTTTTT. Translation: CASSRGESNTGELFF.

This chain joins TRBV7-2 and TRBJ1-5; D gene ambiguous. V shed 4 bases and J shed 7 bases, with 17 bases lying between them. The length of the CDR3 is 15 residues. Germline V lookup: CDR1 SGHTA, CDR2 FQGNSA. CDR3 nucleotides: TGTGCCAGCAGCTCATACGCAGCCTTGGGGCAGCCCCAGCATTTT. Its translation is CASSSYAALGQPQHF. The variable domain in full, completed from reference TRBV7-2 and TRBJ1-5, reads GAGVSQSPSNKVTEKGKDVELRCDPISGHTALYWYRQSLGQGLEFLIYFQGNSAPDKSGLPSDRFSAERTGGSVSTLTIQRTQQEDSAVYLCASSSYAALGQPQHFGDGTRLSIL.

The table lists this clone with a few counts. This CDR3 is also generated by other DNA sequences in the sample. The chain joins TRBV15 to TRBJ1-1; D perhaps matches TRBD1 (5 bases). V was clipped by 1 base and J by 2 bases, with 11 bases between them. This CDR3 spans 15 amino acids. CDR1 and CDR2 from the germline V gene are LNHNV and YYDKDF (reference sequence). CDR3 sequence: CATSRVARANTEAFF. The CDR3 nucleotides are TGTGCCACCAGCAGAGTTGCCAGGGCTAACACTGAAGCTTTCTTT.

The V and J genes are TRBV29-1 and TRBJ2-3; 7 positions match TRBD2. The ends lost 2 bases at V and 2 bases at J; junction bases unmatched: 1. Germline CDR1 reads SQVTM; CDR2 reads ANQGSEA. The CDR3 sequence is 13 residues long. CDR3 DNA: TGCAGCGTTGAACTAGCGGTCACAGATACGCAGTATTTT. It translates to CSVELAVTDTQYF.

This rearrangement joins TRBV27 to TRBJ2-3; 8 bases line up with TRBD1. Germline values: CDR1 MNHEY, CDR2 SMNVEV (reference sequence). Trimming at V came to 5 bases and at J to 1 base, leaving 5 bases not matched to a gene. The CDR3 runs to 15 residues. The CDR3 sequence is CASSGQGVGTDTQYF. In nucleotides, the CDR3 is TGTGCCAGCAGTGGACAGGGAGTTGGCACAGATACGCAGTATTTT.

A remark on this clone: Distinct nucleotide sequences in the sample also encode this CDR3. The chain links TRBV29-1 to TRBJ2-3; D gene unclear. Per the germline V gene, CDR1 is SQVTM and CDR2 is ANQGSEA. CDR3 size: 12 residues. V lost 4 bases and J lost 0, with 5 bases in between. The CDR3 bases are TGCAGCGTTGTGGGTAGCACAGATACGCAGTATTTT. It is translated as CSVVGSTDTQYF.

This clone was detected only a few times. The chain has TRBV14 and TRBJ1-6; D remains ambiguous. V shed 1 base and J shed 14 bases, with 9 bases lying between them. The CDR3 loop spans 12 amino acids. From germline, CDR1 is SGHDN and CDR2 FVKESK. The CDR3 DNA sequence: TGTGCCAGCAGCCAAGTTCAAAGATCCCTCCACTTT. Protein: CASSQVQRSLHF.

The chain employs TRBV6-5 and TRBJ2-1; TRBD2 matches 11 bases. The V segment lost 5 bases and the J segment 2 bases; nucleotides outside the gene matches: 2. CDR3 length: 15 residues. CDR1 and CDR2 from the germline V gene are MNHEY and SVGAGI. The DNA for the CDR3 is TGTGCCAGCAGTAGGGGACTAGCGGCCTACAATGAGCAGTTCTTC. Encoded protein: CASSRGLAAYNEQFF.

This clone was observed a handful of times. V and J are TRBV18 and TRBJ2-5, with unresolved D. This CDR3 contains 14 residues. Trimming cost V 4 bases and J 1 base, with 10 bases left between them. In germline, CDR1 is KGHSH, CDR2 LQKENI. CDR3 bases: TGTGCCAGCTCACGGCCCGAATCCCAAGAGACCCAGTACTTC. This codes for CASSRPESQETQYF. Drawing the rest from reference TRBV18 and TRBJ2-5, the complete variable domain is NAGVMQNPRHLVRRRGQEARLRCSPMKGHSHVYWYRQLPEEGLKFMVYLQKENIIDESGMPKERFSAEFPKEGPSILRIQQVVRGDSAAYFCASSRPESQETQYFGPGTRLLVL.

The genes are TRBV4-3 and TRBJ2-5, with a tentative D call TRBD2 (6 bases). This CDR3 is 13 amino acids long. Germline CDR1 LGHNA, CDR2 YSLEER. The ends were cut back, 0 bases at V and 5 bases at J, with 7 bases in the middle. The CDR3 DNA follows: TGCGCCAGCAGCCAAGATCGGGGGGAGACCCAGTACTTC. As protein: CASSQDRGETQYF.

The sample holds many counts of this clone. This chain connects TRBV5-1 to TRBJ2-1; TRBD1 agrees at 11 bases. From germline, CDR1 is SGHRS and CDR2 YFSETQ. The CDR3 extends over 16 amino acids. Losses at the gene ends were 4 bases for V and 6 bases for J; bases not matched to a gene: 9. The CDR3: CASSREGQGAGNEQFF. CDR3 DNA sequence: TGCGCCAGCAGCAGGGAAGGACAGGGGGCGGGCAATGAGCAGTTCTTC.

This clone was recorded a few times. V usage is TRBV9 and J usage is TRBJ2-3; TRBD2 matches 10 bases. Germline CDR1 reads SGDLS; CDR2 reads YYNGEE. The CDR3 loop spans 15 amino acids. V trimming: 0 bases; J trimming: 3 bases; junction bases outside the gene matches: 1. CDR3 sequence: CASSVGTSGTDTQYF. Here the CDR3 DNA reads TGTGCCAGCAGCGTAGGGACTAGCGGAACAGATACGCAGTATTTT.